The source of this T cell receptor beta chain is a study of cytomegalovirus exposure and HLA in healthy donors. Study as a whole: Among the 350 to 400 donors who were genotyped, 70% to 90% fell in the genetic ancestry cluster that is associated with self-reported Caucasian donors. Whole-study results and caveats: TRBV6-2, TRBV6-3 and other indistinguishable V segments were excluded.

The ends were cut back, 1 base at V and 3 bases at J, with 15 bases in the middle. The length of the CDR3 is 16 residues. Germline loops: CDR1 LNHNV, CDR2 YYDKDF (reference sequence). Primers: 60 Vbeta forward and 13 Jbeta reverse. Only in-frame clones appear in the TCRdb table, and some are missing; sequencing was by immunoSEQ multiplex PCR. Of 120,000 or so clones listed, approximately 8.6% are singletons. Worth noting for this clone: Its antigen is unknown.

The chain combines TRBV15 with TRBJ1-1; a possible D gene is TRBD1 (6 bases). The TCR comes from a woman between 40 and 50 years old in good health and CMV-seropositive. Material for sequencing was PBMCs. CDR3 in amino acids: CATSRGTGNGDTEAFF. The CDR3 DNA reads as TGTGCCACCAGCAGAGGTACAGGGAATGGCGACACTGAAGCTTTCTTT. Drawing the rest from reference TRBV15 and TRBJ1-1, the complete variable domain is DAMVIQNPRYQVTQFGKPVTLSCSQTLNHNVMYWYQQKSSQAPKLLFHYYDKDFNNEADTPDNFQSRRPNTSFCFLDIRSPGLGDTAMYLCATSRGTGNGDTEAFFGQGTRLTVV.